What follows are 3 T cell receptor beta chains derived from one specimen sequenced in a study of cytomegalovirus exposure and HLA in healthy donors. The PCR made use of 60 Vbeta and 13 Jbeta primers. Sequencing used immunoSEQ multiplex PCR; TCRdb keeps in-frame clones, though not all of them. Altogether approximately 140,000 clones are present, approximately 73% being singletons, with the ten largest covering 1% to 1.5%. Sequencing was performed on PBMCs. The receptors come from a woman in her thirties or forties in good health and CMV-seronegative.

The chain recombines TRBV10-3 with TRBJ1-3; maybe TRBD1 (5 bases). Germline V gene lookup returns CDR1 ENHRY and CDR2 SYGVKD. Deletions cut 5 bases from V and 5 bases from J, with 13 bases between. The CDR3 length is 14 residues. In DNA, the CDR3 is TGTGCCATCAGTCCAGGGCAGGAACGAAACACCATATATTTT. Residues: CAISPGQERNTIYF.

This clone was seen only once. The chain employs TRBV4-2 and TRBJ2-3; 8 nucleotides match TRBD2. Trimming at V came to 0 bases and at J to 4 bases, leaving 9 bases not matched to a gene. The CDR3 covers 17 residues. Germline assignment: CDR1 LGHNA and CDR2 YNFKEQ. DNA of the CDR3: TGTGCCAGCAGCCAAGAAGACCGCGGGGGGCCAGCAGATACGCAGTATTTT. Amino acid sequence: CASSQEDRGGPADTQYF.

The J gene is TRBJ2-3, the V gene TRBV28, with a tentative D call TRBD1 (6 bases). This CDR3 is 15 amino acids long. CDR1 MDHEN and CDR2 SYDVKM come from the germline V gene. The V end was cut by 4 bases, the J end by 4 bases, with 15 bases between. CDR3 sequence: CASSSMGAGSDTQYF. Written as DNA, the CDR3 is TGTGCCAGCAGTTCAATGGGGGCAGGATCAGATACGCAGTATTTT.